This T cell receptor beta chain was retrieved from a study of cytomegalovirus exposure and HLA in healthy donors. Study details: Among the 400 or so donors who were genotyped, roughly 85% fell in the genetic ancestry cluster that is associated with self-reported Caucasian donors. Whole-study findings and limits: An ancestry cluster, one associated with Asian ancestry, reportedly showed fewer N-insertions than the approximately 720-donor mean in a later analysis. In an earlier analysis, in 587 donors, most V segments appeared productive either ~90% or ~30% of the time.

Details on this clone: The antigen is not known.

This CDR3 contains 13 residues. Deletions cut 1 base from V and 9 bases from J, with 11 bases between. Germline-derived CDR1 and CDR2 are SGHKS and YYEKEE (reference sequence). 60 Vbeta and 13 Jbeta primers were used in PCR. Some clones are missing from TCRdb's copy, which holds only in-frame ones; the method was immunoSEQ multiplex PCR. The sample holds 100,000 to 150,000 clones, about 78% seen once. Source material: PBMCs. The clonotype comes from a female donor in good health and CMV-seronegative. The V and J genes are TRBV5-5 and TRBJ2-4, with D perhaps matching TRBD1 (5 bases). Written as DNA, the CDR3 is TGTGCCAGCAGCTTGTGGATTCAGGGCATTCAGTACTTC. Translation: CASSLWIQGIQYF.